A single T cell receptor (beta chain) is shown here with its context. The source of the sample is a study of T-cell memory formation after mild COVID-19. Germline V lookup: CDR1 SGHRS, CDR2 YFSETQ. This CDR3 has 13 residues. With 4 bases removed from V and 6 bases from J, the gap between germline ends came to 11 bases. TCRdb reanalysed the 5' RACE reads using MiXCR and keeps one entry per CDR3 protein. Of about 180,000 distinct CDR3 sequences listed, roughly 18% are singletons. The sequenced sample consisted of PBMCs or a T cell subset sorted from them (not recorded which). The chain carries TRBV5-1 and TRBJ1-5; D may be TRBD1 (6 bases). The TCR originated in a man younger than 35 who had mild COVID-19 (a few samples of this study predate the infection). Cell type and time point are not known. The CDR3 DNA reads as TGCGCCAGCAGCGCAGGGGAGGGTCAGCCCCAGCATTTT. It is translated as CASSAGEGQPQHF.